Presented here are 7 T cell receptor beta chains from one specimen sequenced in a study of T cell responses to AZD1222 COVID-19 vaccine. The assay was immunoSEQ multiplex PCR, and TCRdb's table has in-frame clones only and misses some. The data contain about 110,000 clones, 70% to 90% of them singletons. The material sequenced was peripheral blood, taken on day 0 of MenACWY control vaccination. These receptors all come from an adult in good health.

The chain is built from TRBV27 and TRBJ1-5, with TRBD1 matching 7 bases. The CDR3 spans 15 residues. Germline assignment: CDR1 MNHEY and CDR2 SMNVEV (reference sequence). Trimming took 4 bases from V and 0 from J; bases not matched to a gene: 3. In nucleotides, the CDR3 is TGTGCCAGCAGTTACAGGGGAGATAGCAATCAGCCCCAGCATTTT. Protein: CASSYRGDSNQPQHF.

The rearrangement joins TRBV7-2 to TRBJ2-3; the D is unclear. The V end was cut by 4 bases, the J end by 2 bases, with 1 base between. In germline, CDR1 is SGHTA, CDR2 FQGNSA. This CDR3 region has 11 residues. DNA for the CDR3: TGTGCCAGCAGCTCCACAGATACGCAGTATTTT. Translation gives CASSSTDTQYF.

The rearrangement joins TRBV12-3 or TRBV12-4 to TRBJ2-1; D gene uncertain. This CDR3 is built from 13 residues. V was pared by 0 bases and J by 5 bases, with 5 bases between. CDR3 sequence reads: CASSLAGNNEQFF. The DNA of the CDR3 is TGTGCCAGCAGTTTAGCAGGGAACAATGAGCAGTTCTTC.

The chain links TRBV6-5 to TRBJ1-4; D call uncertain. The germline V gene encodes CDR1 MNHEY and CDR2 SVGAGI. The CDR3 spans 14 residues. The germline V and J ends were trimmed by 2 bases and 8 bases, with 12 bases remaining between them. The CDR3 coding sequence is TGTGCCAGCAGTTACGTCCGGGGTAGGGAAAAACTGTTTTTT. As protein: CASSYVRGREKLFF.

The chain links TRBV6-2 or TRBV6-3 to TRBJ1-2; D not resolved. Germline V gene lookup returns CDR1 MNHEY and CDR2 SVGEGT. The CDR3 is made up of 11 amino acids. V shed 5 bases and J shed 5 bases, with 6 bases lying between them. DNA of the CDR3: TGTGCCAGCAGTGCGGGGTATGGCTACACCTTC. Encoded protein: CASSAGYGYTF.

This chain uses TRBV6-4 with TRBJ2-3; 13 bases fit TRBD2. This CDR3 spans 15 amino acids. Germline CDR1 is MRHNA and CDR2 is SNTAGT. Unmatched junction bases numbered 0, after V lost 2 bases and J lost 4 bases. The CDR3 DNA follows: TGTGCCAGCAGTGACACTAGCGGGGGGGCAGATACGCAGTATTTT. This translates into CASSDTSGGADTQYF.

The chain joins TRBV7-2 to TRBJ1-5, with 10 bases identical to TRBD1. Germline loops: CDR1 SGHTA, CDR2 FQGNSA. This CDR3 is built from 16 residues. The junction had 10 bases not matched to a gene; V was cut back by 5 bases and J by 6 bases. This chain's CDR3 is CASSPRQGATGQPQHF. DNA for the CDR3: TGTGCCAGCAGCCCCAGACAGGGGGCGACAGGTCAGCCCCAGCATTTT. Full variable domain (rest looked up from reference TRBV7-2 and TRBJ1-5): GAGVSQSPSNKVTEKGKDVELRCDPISGHTALYWYRQSLGQGLEFLIYFQGNSAPDKSGLPSDRFSAERTGGSVSTLTIQRTQQEDSAVYLCASSPRQGATGQPQHFGDGTRLSIL.